This T cell receptor beta chain was sequenced during a study of sequential checkpoint blockade in melanoma. Overall study: After both sequences, patients received maintenance nivolumab.

Treatment specified: randomized to nivolumab then ipilimumab (arm A) or the reverse (arm B). DNA-damaging chemotherapy had not been given to any patient beforehand. PBMC sorting kept live CD3+CD8+ cells without CD19 or CD56. This CDR3 is 12 amino acids long. Trimming removed 7 bases from V and 3 bases from J, with 6 bases in between. Germline lookup yields CDR1 WSHSY and CDR2 SAAADI. This table comes from immunoSEQ multiplex PCR, and its TCRdb copy is limited to in-frame clones, with some not included. The data hold tens of thousands of clones, with more than 60% observed a single time. This chain links TRBV10-2 with TRBJ2-2, with a tentative D call TRBD2 (5 bases). Specimen: CD8+ T cells sorted from blood (inferred from file names), collected from a patient given nivolumab and ipilimumab in sequence. This receptor was identified in a human donor with melanoma. CDR3 coding DNA: TGCGCCAGCACCGGGGACACCGGGGAGCTGTTTTTT. The encoded protein is CASTGDTGELFF.